Presented here are 17 T cell receptor beta chains from one specimen sequenced in a study of T-cell memory formation after mild COVID-19. In TCRdb, the 5' RACE reads were re-called with MiXCR into one record per CDR3 protein. The sample shows more than 300,000 distinct CDR3 sequences, roughly an eighth of them seen only once. The sample comprised PBMCs or a T cell subset sorted from them (not recorded which). The receptors here all came from a man in his late teens or twenties who had mild COVID-19 (a few samples of this study predate the infection). Cell type and time point are not known.

In its sample, this clonotype was seen a few times. This rearrangement joins TRBV7-9 to TRBJ1-1; D not resolved. Trimming removed 2 bases at V and 1 base at J, with 11 bases between. The CDR3 runs 15 residues. Germline-derived CDR1 and CDR2 are SEHNR and FQNEAQ (reference sequence). In DNA form, the CDR3 reads TGTGCCAGCAGCTTAAGGCGGCTAAAGAACACTGAAGCTTTCTTT. This translates into CASSLRRLKNTEAFF.

This clonotype was counted between two and nine times. The V gene is TRBV7-9, the J gene TRBJ2-7; 10 bases line up with TRBD1. Germline lookup yields CDR1 SEHNR and CDR2 FQNEAQ (reference sequence). The CDR3 runs to 15 residues. DNA of the CDR3: TGTACCACTAGGGGGGGGACAGGGGACTCCTACGAGCAGTACGTC. It translates to CTTRGGTGDSYEQYV.

This clonotype was detected only a few times. The chain has TRBV29-1 and TRBJ2-3; TRBD1 might be the D (6 bases). Germline V gene lookup returns CDR1 SQVTM and CDR2 ANQGSEA. The CDR3 covers 17 residues. Trimming removed 7 bases at V and 2 bases at J, with 25 bases between. The CDR3 region has the DNA TGCAGCGCCCCCGCAGGGGCGAGTAGCTCCCCCACAGATACGCAGTATTTT. Translation: CSAPAGASSSPTDTQYF.

The table lists this clonotype with a few counts. The V call is TRBV24-1, the J call TRBJ2-1; 7 positions match TRBD2. The CDR3 loop spans 16 amino acids. Germline CDR1 KGHDR, CDR2 SFDVKD. The trim removed 5 bases at V and 3 bases at J, leaving 9 bases unmatched. CDR3 coding DNA: TGTGCCACCAGTGTGGAATCTAGCGGATACTACAATGAGCAGTTCTTC. Protein product: CATSVESSGYYNEQFF.

This chain connects TRBV9 to TRBJ1-3; D gene uncertain. This CDR3 is 15 amino acids long. Deletions cut 2 bases from V and 1 base from J, with 10 bases between. The V gene's germline CDR1 is SGDLS and CDR2 YYNGEE. The CDR3 DNA is TGTGCCAGCAGCGTCCAGAGTGGGTCTGGAAACACCATATATTTT. It codes for CASSVQSGSGNTIYF.

This clonotype came up a few times. V is TRBV28 and J is TRBJ2-7; possibly TRBD2 for D (6 bases). This CDR3 is 12 amino acids long. CDR1 and CDR2 from the germline V gene are MDHEN and SYDVKM. The V gene lost 6 bases and the J gene lost 7 bases, with 13 bases spanning the gap. CDR3 DNA: TGTGCCAGCAGGGTACCCGGAGGGGAGCAGTACGTC. Encoded protein: CASRVPGGEQYV.

This clonotype was picked up a small number of times. The chain uses TRBV28 and TRBJ2-7; no firm D call. Germline CDR1 MDHEN, CDR2 SYDVKM. CDR3 length: 13 amino acids. Trimming took off 3 bases at V and 3 bases at J, with 9 bases between the two ends. The CDR3 here is CASSFGQDYEQYV. The DNA of the CDR3 is TGTGCCAGCAGTTTCGGCCAGGACTACGAGCAGTACGTC.

The V and J genes are TRBV19 and TRBJ1-5, with 7 bases identical to TRBD1. Trimming at V came to 3 bases and at J to 1 base, leaving 6 bases not matched to a gene. CDR1 is LNHDA, CDR2 SQIVND, per germline (reference sequence). The CDR3 has 16 amino acids. CDR3 in amino acids: CASSILLRGSNQPQHF. CDR3 nucleotides: TGTGCCAGTAGTATCCTTCTCAGGGGGAGCAATCAGCCCCAGCATTTT.

The CDR3 loop reads CASSPWGRRDSGANVLTF. The CDR3 DNA sequence: TGTGCCAGCAGTCCTTGGGGCAGGCGCGACTCTGGGGCCAACGTCCTGACTTTC. The chain employs TRBV6-2 or TRBV6-3 and TRBJ2-6; weak D call: TRBD1 (5 bases). CDR3 length equals 18 residues. Germline V gene data show CDR1 as MNHEY and CDR2 as SVGEGT. V gave up 5 bases and J gave up 0 bases, with 17 bases separating them.

The genes are TRBV7-9 and TRBJ2-5; 7 bases agree with TRBD1. Germline V gene lookup returns CDR1 SEHNR and CDR2 FQNEAQ (reference sequence). V dropped 5 bases and J dropped 1; count of bases not matched to a gene: 7. This CDR3 is built from 15 residues. As DNA, the CDR3 is TGTGCCAGCAGCCCCCGGGACAGCCTCCAAGAGACCCAGTACTTC. Translated: CASSPRDSLQETQYF.

The chain joins TRBV29-1 to TRBJ2-5; 7 bases are a match to TRBD2. The CDR3 is 14 residues long. Germline trimming cut 2 bases from V and 3 bases from J; bases unmatched to any gene: 6. In germline, CDR1 is SQVTM, CDR2 ANQGSEA. The CDR3 is CSVESGEGKETQYF. The CDR3 region has the DNA TGCAGCGTTGAAAGCGGGGAGGGGAAAGAGACCCAGTACTTC.

In this sample, this clonotype turned up many times. The gene calls are TRBV6-5 and TRBJ2-6, with D possibly TRBD1 on 6 matching bases. The CDR3 totals 15 residues. V was pared by 6 bases and J by 4 bases, with 13 bases between. Germline CDR1 and CDR2: MNHEY and SVGAGI. CDR3 sequence (DNA): TGTGCCAGCAGATTACAGGGTTCCGGGGCCAACGTCCTGACTTTC. Amino acid sequence: CASRLQGSGANVLTF.

The genes are TRBV6-5 and TRBJ1-3; no firm D call. The V end lost 6 bases, the J end lost 4 bases, and 10 bases lay between the germline ends. Germline values: CDR1 MNHEY, CDR2 SVGAGI. This CDR3 spans 13 amino acids. CDR3 sequence reads: CASSTRSGNTIYF. The CDR3 DNA reads TGTGCCAGCAGCACTAGATCAGGAAACACCATATATTTT.

The chain is built from TRBV5-1 and TRBJ1-1; D uncertain. V dropped 4 bases and J dropped 8 bases, with 15 bases sitting between them. The CDR3 sequence is 13 residues long. Germline CDR1 and CDR2: SGHRS and YFSETQ. CDR3 sequence (DNA): TGCGCCAGCAGCAAGGACGGTTGGTCGGAAGCTTTCTTT. It is translated as CASSKDGWSEAFF.

The rearrangement joins TRBV12-2 to TRBJ2-5; the listed D gene, TRBD2, was not tested against the DNA. TRBV12-2 is designated a pseudogene. This CDR3 region has 15 residues. This CDR3 is CASRLDRGWRKTQYF. CDR3 sequence (DNA): TGTGCAAGTCGCTTAGATCGTGGGTGGAGGAAGACCCAGTACTTC.

This clonotype was seen a handful of times. The chain carries TRBV7-9 and TRBJ2-3; 8 bases are a match to TRBD2. The CDR3 is 16 amino acids. Germline CDR1 and CDR2: SEHNR and FQNEAQ (reference sequence). The V segment lost 6 bases and the J segment 6 bases; nucleotides outside the gene matches: 14. Here the CDR3 DNA reads TGTGCCAGCAGGTCCACGCACGGGGGGGCCCTGGATACGCAGTATTTT. Amino acids: CASRSTHGGALDTQYF.

This clonotype has a handful of counts. J is TRBJ1-2 and V is TRBV7-2, with D unresolved. CDR3 length: 15 residues. With 5 bases removed from V and 4 bases from J, the gap between germline ends came to 17 bases. CDR1 is SGHTA and CDR2 is FQGNSA in the germline V gene. The CDR3 spells CASSPGWLTSYGYTF. As DNA, the CDR3 is TGTGCCAGCAGCCCAGGCTGGCTGACAAGCTATGGCTACACCTTC.